The source of this TCR beta chain is a study of OX40 agonist ivuxolimab in advanced cancers. Looking at the study overall: Every patient in dose escalation had hepatocellular carcinoma, melanoma, renal cell or head and neck cancer. Study-wide findings and caveats: The mean number of expanded clones was higher in CD8+ T cells than in CD4+. Normalized T-cell clonal expansion was also low in some nonresponders.

Some clones are missing from TCRdb's copy, which holds only in-frame ones; the method was immunoSEQ multiplex PCR. The table includes some 60,000 clones, roughly nine tenths detected once. On cycle 4 day 1 and cycle 7 day 1, as well as at baseline, blood was sampled. Turning to this clone: Its antigen is not known.

Trimming took off 4 bases at V and 6 bases at J, with 16 bases between the two ends. The germline V gene encodes CDR1 SEHNR and CDR2 FQNEAQ (reference sequence). This CDR3 comprises 15 residues. V and J are TRBV7-9 and TRBJ1-5, with D possibly being TRBD1 (6 bases). This TCR derives from an adult with an advanced solid tumor such as melanoma, head and neck, liver or kidney cancer. The sequencing here drew on CD4+ or CD8+ T cells sorted from blood, taken in a trial of the OX40 agonist ivuxolimab. The CDR3 bases are TGTGCCAGCAGCTCCCTACAGGGTCCGAGTCAGCCCCAGCATTTT. Amino acids: CASSSLQGPSQPQHF. Combining the CDR3 with reference TRBV7-9 and TRBJ1-5 gives the whole variable domain DTGVSQNPRHKITKRGQNVTFRCDPISEHNRLYWYRQTLGQGPEFLTYFQNEAQLEKSRLLSDRFSAERPKGSFSTLEIQRTEQGDSAMYLCASSSLQGPSQPQHFGDGTRLSIL.